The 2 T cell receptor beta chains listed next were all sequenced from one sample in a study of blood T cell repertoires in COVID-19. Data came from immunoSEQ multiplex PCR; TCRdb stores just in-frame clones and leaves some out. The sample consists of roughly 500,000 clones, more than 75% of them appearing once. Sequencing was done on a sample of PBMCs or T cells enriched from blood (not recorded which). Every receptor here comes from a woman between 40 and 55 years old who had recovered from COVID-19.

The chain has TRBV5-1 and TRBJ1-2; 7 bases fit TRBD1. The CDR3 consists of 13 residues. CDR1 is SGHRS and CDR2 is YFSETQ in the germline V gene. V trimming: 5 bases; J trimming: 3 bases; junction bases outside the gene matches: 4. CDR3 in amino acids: CASRYTGDYGYTF. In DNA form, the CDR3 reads TGCGCCAGCAGGTATACAGGGGACTATGGCTACACCTTC. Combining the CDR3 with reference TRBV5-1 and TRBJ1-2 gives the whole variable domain KAGVTQTPRYLIKTRGQQVTLSCSPISGHRSVSWYQQTPGQGLQFLFEYFSETQRNKGNFPGRFSGRQFSNSRSEMNVSTLELGDSALYLCASRYTGDYGYTFGSGTRLTVV.

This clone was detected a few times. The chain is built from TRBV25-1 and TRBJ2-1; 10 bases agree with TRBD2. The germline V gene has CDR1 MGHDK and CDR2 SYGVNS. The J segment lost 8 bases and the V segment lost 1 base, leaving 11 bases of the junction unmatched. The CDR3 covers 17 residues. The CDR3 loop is CASSELEREGLVDEQFF. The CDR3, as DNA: TGTGCCAGCAGTGAATTGGAGCGGGAGGGCCTGGTAGATGAGCAGTTCTTC.